The next 27 T cell receptor beta chains were all read from a single sample in a study of blood T cell repertoires in COVID-19. Sequencing used immunoSEQ multiplex PCR; TCRdb keeps in-frame clones, though not all of them. Of around 200,000 clones in the sample, around four fifths were seen once. Sequences were obtained from peripheral blood. Receptor source: a woman older than 75 with active or convalescent COVID-19.

The gene calls are TRBV7-9 and TRBJ1-2; D gene uncertain. Germline V gene data show CDR1 as SEHNR and CDR2 as FQNEAQ (reference sequence). Trimming pared 4 bases from V and 8 bases from J, leaving 11 bases between. This CDR3 comprises 12 residues. In DNA form, the CDR3 reads TGTGCCAGCAGCTACGAGCTAACCGGCTACACCTTC. Amino acids: CASSYELTGYTF.

The chain links TRBV6-2 or TRBV6-3 to TRBJ1-2, with TRBD1 matching 7 bases. The CDR3 loop spans 15 amino acids. The germline V gene has CDR1 MNHEY and CDR2 SVGEGT. V shed 6 bases and J 4 bases; nucleotides not matched to a gene: 11. CDR3: CASSLEGAGIYGYTF. Written as DNA, the CDR3 is TGTGCCAGCAGCCTCGAGGGGGCTGGGATCTATGGCTACACCTTC.

The rearrangement uses TRBV4-1 and TRBJ1-1; tentatively, D is TRBD1 (6 bases). Trimming removed 0 bases at V and 4 bases at J, with 12 bases between. Germline CDR1 reads MGHRA; CDR2 reads YSYEKL. The CDR3 spans 15 residues. The CDR3 spells CASSQEGAGGTEAFF. CDR3 sequence (DNA): TGCGCCAGCAGCCAAGAGGGGGCTGGGGGCACTGAAGCTTTCTTT.

The CDR3 DNA is TGTGCCAGCAGTTTGAATTACAGGGGGCCCCTCCTGAACAAGCAGTACTTC. As protein: CASSLNYRGPLLNKQYF. This sequence joins TRBV27 and TRBJ2-7, with 9 bases fitting TRBD1. CDR1 and CDR2 (germline): MNHEY, SMNVEV (reference sequence). Trimming removed 3 bases from V and 8 bases from J; junction bases left unmatched: 17. CDR3 length equals 17 residues.

The chain recombines TRBV5-1 with TRBJ1-1, with 7 nucleotides matching TRBD1. Per germline, CDR1 SGHRS and CDR2 YFSETQ. The CDR3 loop spans 14 amino acids. Unmatched junction bases numbered 6, after V lost 1 base and J lost 6 bases. CDR3 bases: TGCGCCAGCAGCTTGATACAGGGGCAACCTGAAGCTTTCTTT. It specifies CASSLIQGQPEAFF.

The chain combines TRBV7-2 with TRBJ2-3; D perhaps matches TRBD1 (6 bases). CDR3 length equals 15 residues. Germline V gene data show CDR1 as SGHTA and CDR2 as FQGNSA. V shed 3 bases and J shed 4 bases, with 14 bases lying between them. CDR3 residues: CASSFLGGDSDTQYF. In nucleotides, the CDR3 is TGTGCCAGCAGCTTTCTTGGGGGCGACTCAGATACGCAGTATTTT.

V usage is TRBV7-3 and J usage is TRBJ2-7; 7 positions agree with TRBD1. There are 13 residues in the CDR3. Trimming removed 1 base from V and 9 bases from J; junction bases left unmatched: 6. The germline V gene encodes CDR1 SGHTA and CDR2 FQGTGA. In DNA, the CDR3 is TGTGCCAGCAGCTTAAAGGGGGCGCATCGGCAGTACTTC. This gives the protein CASSLKGAHRQYF.

The rearrangement links TRBV7-5 to TRBJ2-7; TRBD2 reflects the table's D call only, with no check against the DNA. TRBV7-5 is a recognized pseudogene. The CDR3 extends over 18 amino acids. This CDR3 is CARSLARFERDSWNEQYF. The CDR3 DNA is TGTGCCAGAAGCTTAGCCCGGTTCGAACGGGACTCTTGGAACGAGCAGTACTTC.

The V and J genes are TRBV7-9 and TRBJ2-3, with TRBD2 as a possible D gene (7 bases). CDR1 and CDR2 from the germline V gene are SEHNR and FQNEAQ (reference sequence). With 5 bases removed from V and 6 bases from J, the gap between germline ends came to 15 bases. There are 14 residues in the CDR3. In DNA form, the CDR3 reads TGTGCCAGCAGCCCAGGAGGGGGGGTGGATACGCAGTATTTT. It specifies CASSPGGGVDTQYF.

This chain joins TRBV4-2 and TRBJ2-3; possible D gene TRBD2, 6 bases. Trimming cost V 4 bases and J 4 bases, with 12 bases left between them. This CDR3 contains 14 residues. Germline V gene data show CDR1 as LGHNA and CDR2 as YNFKEQ. The CDR3 bases are TGTGCCAGCAGCCTATGGACTAACCCAGATACGCAGTATTTT. Translated, it gives CASSLWTNPDTQYF.

To note about this clone: At the DNA level, this CDR3 is encoded by other sequences in the same sample as well. V and J are TRBV18 and TRBJ1-2, with D perhaps TRBD1 (5 bases). V lost 2 bases to trimming and J lost 5 bases, with 9 bases between them. The CDR3 totals 13 residues. CDR1 and CDR2 (germline): KGHSH, LQKENI. The CDR3 DNA reads TGTGCCAGCTCACCAGGGGGGTTTTATGGCTACACCTTC. As protein: CASSPGGFYGYTF.

This chain uses TRBV14 with TRBJ2-5; D is perhaps TRBD1 (6 bases). The CDR3 totals 17 residues. Germline assignment: CDR1 SGHDN and CDR2 FVKESK. Trimming left V 1 base short and J 5 bases short, with 20 bases between. CDR3 region: CASSQGDIPFRDETQYF. Written as DNA, the CDR3 is TGTGCCAGCAGCCAAGGGGACATCCCCTTCAGAGACGAGACCCAGTACTTC.

J is TRBJ1-3 and V is TRBV7-9, with no clear D. The CDR3 is made up of 14 amino acids. In germline, CDR1 is SEHNR, CDR2 FQNEAQ (reference sequence). The V gene lost 2 bases and the J gene lost 0 bases, with 5 bases spanning the gap. This CDR3 is CASSLRGSGNTIYF. The CDR3 bases are TGTGCCAGCAGCTTAAGAGGCTCTGGAAACACCATATATTTT.

This clone was seen a single time. The rearrangement uses TRBV3-1 (or the pseudogene TRBV3-2) and TRBJ2-5; the match to TRBD1 covers 10 bases. CDR3 length equals 16 residues. After removal of 1 base from V and 4 bases from J, the junction contained 6 bases not matched to a gene. Germline lookup yields CDR1 LGHDT and CDR2 YNNKEL (reference sequence). CDR3 nucleotide sequence: TGTGCCAGCAGCCAAGGGACTCGGACAGGGGGAGAGACCCAGTACTTC. Translation gives CASSQGTRTGGETQYF.

The chain recombines TRBV7-2 with TRBJ2-6, with D uncertain. The V gene lost 2 bases and the J gene lost 0 bases, with 11 bases spanning the gap. The CDR3 is 17 amino acids. The germline gives CDR1 SGHTA, CDR2 FQGNSA. In nucleotides, the CDR3 is TGTGCCAGCAGCTTAAGTGCAGGTAGCTCTGGGGCCAACGTCCTGACTTTC. It is translated as CASSLSAGSSGANVLTF.

The chain couples TRBV7-2 to TRBJ2-1, with TRBD2 as a possible D gene (7 bases). V was trimmed by 5 bases and J by 11 bases, leaving 19 bases between them. Germline V gene sequence: CDR1 SGHTA, CDR2 FQGNSA. The CDR3 contains 14 residues. Here the CDR3 DNA reads TGTGCCAGCAGCCCCTGGAGGGGGGGAACTCAGCAGTTCTTC. Residues: CASSPWRGGTQQFF.

V gene TRBV11-2 combines with J gene TRBJ2-2; 7 nucleotides match TRBD2. The CDR3 length is 15 residues. CDR1 is SGHAT and CDR2 is FQNNGV in the germline V gene. J gave up 4 bases and V 4 bases, and 6 bases lay outside the gene matches. CDR3 in amino acids: CASSSWEGITGELFF. The CDR3 DNA follows: TGTGCCAGCAGCTCCTGGGAGGGTATCACCGGGGAGCTGTTTTTT.

The V and J genes are TRBV5-5 and TRBJ1-5; maybe TRBD1 (5 bases). Germline V gene data show CDR1 as SGHKS and CDR2 as YYEKEE (reference sequence). Trimming removed 4 bases at V and 1 base at J, with 15 bases between. CDR3 size: 16 residues. In DNA, the CDR3 is TGTGCCAGCAGCCCCGGGGGGAGGGAGAGCAATCAGCCCCAGCATTTT. Its protein is CASSPGGRESNQPQHF.

The V call is TRBV7-9, the J call TRBJ2-5, with D tentatively TRBD2 (5 bases). This CDR3 is built from 14 residues. CDR1 is SEHNR and CDR2 is FQNEAQ in the germline V gene (reference sequence). V was clipped by 0 bases and J by 5 bases, with 10 bases between them. The CDR3, as DNA: TGTGCCAGCAGCTTAGCGGGGATAGCGGAGACCCAGTACTTC. This sequence encodes CASSLAGIAETQYF.

This chain joins TRBV6-2 or TRBV6-3 and TRBJ1-5; no clear D gene. CDR1 is MNHEY, CDR2 SVGEGT, per germline. V was cut by 0 bases and J by 4 bases, with 16 bases left in between. The CDR3 is made up of 17 amino acids. DNA of the CDR3: TGTGCCAGCAGTTACTCGAATATAGGGAGCCCTAATCAGCCCCAGCATTTT. It yields the protein CASSYSNIGSPNQPQHF.

The rearrangement links TRBV6-6 to TRBJ1-5; maybe TRBD1 (6 bases). V lost 10 bases and J lost 3, with 16 bases in between. The CDR3 consists of 14 residues. The germline V gene has CDR1 MNHNY and CDR2 SVGAGI (reference sequence). CDR3 DNA: TGTGCCACCGAATCCGGGACACTCAATCAGCCCCAGCATTTT. Encoded protein: CATESGTLNQPQHF.

The chain has TRBV6-4 and TRBJ2-1; 9 nucleotides line up with TRBD2. This CDR3 is built from 17 residues. Germline loops: CDR1 MRHNA, CDR2 SNTAGT. V lost 2 bases, J lost 3 bases, and 8 bases stayed unmatched. CDR3 DNA sequence: TGTGCCAGCAGTGACGGTAGTAGCGGGAGAAACTACAATGAGCAGTTCTTC. It yields the protein CASSDGSSGRNYNEQFF.

The sample holds a few counts of this clone. The genes are TRBV7-9 and TRBJ2-3; 8 bases fit TRBD2. V lost 1 base to trimming and J lost 6 bases; unmatched junction nucleotides: 9. In germline, CDR1 is SEHNR, CDR2 FQNEAQ (reference sequence). The CDR3 has 16 residues. CDR3 DNA sequence: TGTGCCAGCAGCTTAGAAGCCCAGCGGGAGTGGGATACGCAGTATTTT. Its translation is CASSLEAQREWDTQYF.

V usage is TRBV5-1 and J usage is TRBJ2-4; the D gene is possibly TRBD2 (6 bases). Germline V gives CDR1 SGHRS, CDR2 YFSETQ. V was clipped by 0 bases and J by 6 bases, with 10 bases between them. The CDR3 spans 14 residues. The CDR3 nucleotides are TGCGCCAGCAGCTTGGGTTTGCGGGGAAACATTCAGTACTTC. Its protein product is CASSLGLRGNIQYF.

V gene TRBV29-1 combines with J gene TRBJ2-2, with a tentative D call TRBD2 (6 bases). Germline loops: CDR1 SQVTM, CDR2 ANQGSEA. CDR3 length: 11 amino acids. CDR3 sequence reads: CAGGFTGELFF. CDR3 coding DNA: TGCGCTGGGGGGTTCACCGGGGAGCTGTTTTTT.

The V and J genes are TRBV9 and TRBJ2-1; no definite D call. CDR1 is SGDLS, CDR2 YYNGEE, per germline. V dropped 5 bases and J dropped 0 bases, with 9 bases sitting between them. The CDR3 is 14 residues long. The chain's CDR3 is CASRAASSYNEQFF. DNA for the CDR3: TGTGCCAGCAGGGCGGCGAGCTCCTACAATGAGCAGTTCTTC.

The chain links TRBV7-2 to TRBJ2-5; a possible D gene is TRBD2 (5 bases). The length of the CDR3 is 13 residues. Germline-derived CDR1 and CDR2 are SGHTA and FQGNSA. The ends were cut back, 3 bases at V and 4 bases at J, with 9 bases in the middle. The CDR3 spells CASSLGGSETQYF. CDR3 in DNA: TGTGCCAGCAGCTTGGGCGGGTCAGAGACCCAGTACTTC.